This T cell receptor (beta chain) was observed in a study of blood T cell repertoires in COVID-19. Trimming left V 0 bases short and J 1 base short, with 6 bases between. In germline, CDR1 is SGHRS, CDR2 YFSETQ. The CDR3 loop spans 14 amino acids. TCRdb's table, derived via immunoSEQ multiplex PCR, lists solely in-frame clones and lacks some. The table includes some 320,000 clones, 90% to 95% detected once. The receptor was isolated from a woman aged 25-40 years who had been exposed to COVID-19. V and J are TRBV5-1 and TRBJ2-3; D unclear. Input material: PBMCs or T cells enriched from blood (not recorded which). CDR3 residues: CASSLGSRTDTQYF. The DNA for the CDR3 is TGCGCCAGCAGCTTGGGTAGTCGCACAGATACGCAGTATTTT.